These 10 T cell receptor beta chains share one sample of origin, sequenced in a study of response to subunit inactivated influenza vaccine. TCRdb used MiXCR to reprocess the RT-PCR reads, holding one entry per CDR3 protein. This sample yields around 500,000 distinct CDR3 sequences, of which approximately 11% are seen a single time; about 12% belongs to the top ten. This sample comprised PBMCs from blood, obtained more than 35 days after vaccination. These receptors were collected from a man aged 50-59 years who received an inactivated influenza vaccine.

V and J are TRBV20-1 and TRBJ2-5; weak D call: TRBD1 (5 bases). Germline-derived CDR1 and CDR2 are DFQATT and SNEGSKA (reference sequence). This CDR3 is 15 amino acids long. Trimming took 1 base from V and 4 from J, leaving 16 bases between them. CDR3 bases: TGCAGTGCTAGAGTCCTCGGTGGGGCCCCAGAGACCCAGTACTTC. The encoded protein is CSARVLGGAPETQYF.

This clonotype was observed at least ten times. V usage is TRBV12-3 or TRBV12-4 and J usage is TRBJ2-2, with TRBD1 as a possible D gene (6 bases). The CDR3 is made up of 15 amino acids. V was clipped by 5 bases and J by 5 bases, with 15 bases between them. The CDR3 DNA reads TGTGCCAGCAGTCCACTGACAGGCCCAACCGGGGAGCTGTTTTTT. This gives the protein CASSPLTGPTGELFF.

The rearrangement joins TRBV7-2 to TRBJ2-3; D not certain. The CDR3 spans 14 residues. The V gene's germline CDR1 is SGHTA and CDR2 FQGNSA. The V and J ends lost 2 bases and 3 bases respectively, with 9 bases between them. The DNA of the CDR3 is TGTGCCAGCAGCTTATTAGGGTTGACAGATACGCAGTATTTT. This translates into CASSLLGLTDTQYF.

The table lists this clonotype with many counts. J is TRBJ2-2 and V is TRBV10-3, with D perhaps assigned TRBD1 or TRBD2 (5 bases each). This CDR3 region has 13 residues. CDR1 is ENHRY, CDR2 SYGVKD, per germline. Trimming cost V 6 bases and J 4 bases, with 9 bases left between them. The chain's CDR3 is CAIRGPTTGELFF. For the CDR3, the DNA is TGTGCCATCAGGGGACCAACCACCGGGGAGCTGTTTTTT.

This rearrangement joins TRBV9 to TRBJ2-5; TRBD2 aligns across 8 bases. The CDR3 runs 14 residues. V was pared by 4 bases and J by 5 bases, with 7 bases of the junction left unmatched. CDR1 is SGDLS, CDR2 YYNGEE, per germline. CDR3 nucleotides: TGTGCCAGCAGCCCCAGCGGGAGCTGGGAGACCCAGTACTTC. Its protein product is CASSPSGSWETQYF.

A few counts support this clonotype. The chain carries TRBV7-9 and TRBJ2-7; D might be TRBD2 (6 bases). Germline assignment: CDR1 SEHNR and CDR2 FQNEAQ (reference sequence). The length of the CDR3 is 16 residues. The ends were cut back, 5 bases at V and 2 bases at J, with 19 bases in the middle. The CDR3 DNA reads TGTGCCAGCAGCAGACCCGGGGCTAGCGCTACCTACGAGCAGTACTTC. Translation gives CASSRPGASATYEQYF.

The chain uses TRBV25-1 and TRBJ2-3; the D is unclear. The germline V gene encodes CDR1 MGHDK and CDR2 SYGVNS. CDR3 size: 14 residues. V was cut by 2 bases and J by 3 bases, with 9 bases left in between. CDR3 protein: CASSEPSKTDTQYF. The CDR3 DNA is TGTGCCAGCAGTGAACCCTCAAAAACAGATACGCAGTATTTT.

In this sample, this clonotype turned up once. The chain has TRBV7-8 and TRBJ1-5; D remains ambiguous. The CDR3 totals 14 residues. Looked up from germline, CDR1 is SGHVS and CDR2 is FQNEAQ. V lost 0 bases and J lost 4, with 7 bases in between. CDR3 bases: TGTGCCAGCAGCTTAGCCAGATGGAATCAGCCCCAGCATTTT. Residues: CASSLARWNQPQHF. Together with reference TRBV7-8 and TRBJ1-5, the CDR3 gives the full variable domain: GAGVSQSPRYKVAKRGQDVALRCDPISGHVSLFWYQQALGQGPEFLTYFQNEAQLDKSGLPSDRFFAERPEGSVSTLKIQRTQQEDSAVYLCASSLARWNQPQHFGDGTRLSIL.

CDR3 residues: CASSYARDRQAEQYF. The CDR3 nucleotides are TGTGCCAGCAGTTACGCCAGGGACCGCCAAGCGGAGCAGTACTTC. The chain joins TRBV6-2 or TRBV6-3 to TRBJ2-7; D is tentatively TRBD1 or TRBD2 (5 bases each). CDR3 size: 15 residues. The germline V gene has CDR1 MNHEY and CDR2 SVGEGT. V lost 2 bases, J lost 7 bases, and 18 bases lay in between.

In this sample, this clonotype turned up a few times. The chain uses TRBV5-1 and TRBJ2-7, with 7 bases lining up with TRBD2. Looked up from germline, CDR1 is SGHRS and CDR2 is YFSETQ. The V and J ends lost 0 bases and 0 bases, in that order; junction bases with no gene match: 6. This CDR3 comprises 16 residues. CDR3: CASSLDPAGSSYEQYF. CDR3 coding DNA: TGCGCCAGCAGCTTGGATCCAGCGGGATCCTCCTACGAGCAGTACTTC.